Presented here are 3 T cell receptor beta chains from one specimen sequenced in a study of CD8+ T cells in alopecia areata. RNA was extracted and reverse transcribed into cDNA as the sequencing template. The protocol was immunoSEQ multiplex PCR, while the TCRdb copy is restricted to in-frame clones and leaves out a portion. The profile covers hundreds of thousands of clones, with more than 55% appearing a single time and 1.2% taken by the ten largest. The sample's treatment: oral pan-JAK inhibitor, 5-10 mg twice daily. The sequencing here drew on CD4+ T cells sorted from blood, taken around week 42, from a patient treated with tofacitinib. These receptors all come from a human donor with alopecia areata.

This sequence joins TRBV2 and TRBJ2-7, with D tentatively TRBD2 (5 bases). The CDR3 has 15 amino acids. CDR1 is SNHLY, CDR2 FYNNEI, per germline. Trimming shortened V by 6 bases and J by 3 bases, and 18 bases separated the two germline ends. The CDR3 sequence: CASRRHQDGNYEQYF. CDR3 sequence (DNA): TGTGCCAGCAGACGACACCAGGACGGGAACTACGAGCAGTACTTC.

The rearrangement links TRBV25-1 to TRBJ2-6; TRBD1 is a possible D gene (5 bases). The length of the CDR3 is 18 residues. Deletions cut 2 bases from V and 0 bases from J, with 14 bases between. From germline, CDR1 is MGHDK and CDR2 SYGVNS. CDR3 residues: CASSEAQGAFSGANVLTF. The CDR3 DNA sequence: TGTGCCAGCAGTGAAGCCCAGGGTGCGTTCTCTGGGGCCAACGTCCTGACTTTC.

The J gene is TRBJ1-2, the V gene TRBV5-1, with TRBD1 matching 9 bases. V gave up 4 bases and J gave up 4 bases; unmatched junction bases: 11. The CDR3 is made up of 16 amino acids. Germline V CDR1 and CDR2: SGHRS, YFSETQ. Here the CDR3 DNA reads TGCGCCAGCAGCCCCACAGGGGGCGGGGGAACCTATGGCTACACCTTC. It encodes CASSPTGGGGTYGYTF.